The clone carrying this TCR beta chain was seen a few times. What it binds is not known. This specimen belongs to a study of early T cells in non-severe SARS-CoV-2 infection. As for the study in general: The input, bulk RNA from unsorted whole blood, was sequenced, and chains were unpaired. Study-wide findings and caveats: Missing private and CD4 specificities, VDJdb matching favored anti-spike CD8 responses.

Individually, cDNA molecules had unique molecular identifiers attached to them. TCRdb reprocessed the 5' RACE reads with MiXCR, giving one entry per CDR3 protein. The sample has 70,000 to 75,000 distinct CDR3 sequences, less than 15% seen once. The CDR3 extends over 15 amino acids. V was shortened by 6 bases and J by 5 bases, with 17 bases between the two germline ends. The chain recombines TRBV12-3 or TRBV12-4 with TRBJ2-1; D is possibly TRBD2 (6 bases). This sequence originates from an adult who was a healthcare worker with PCR-confirmed SARS-CoV-2 infection or an uninfected control (not recorded which). Specimen: whole blood. CDR3 region: CASRIGTSPHNEQFF. The CDR3 DNA reads TGTGCCAGCAGGATAGGGACTTCCCCCCACAATGAGCAGTTCTTC.